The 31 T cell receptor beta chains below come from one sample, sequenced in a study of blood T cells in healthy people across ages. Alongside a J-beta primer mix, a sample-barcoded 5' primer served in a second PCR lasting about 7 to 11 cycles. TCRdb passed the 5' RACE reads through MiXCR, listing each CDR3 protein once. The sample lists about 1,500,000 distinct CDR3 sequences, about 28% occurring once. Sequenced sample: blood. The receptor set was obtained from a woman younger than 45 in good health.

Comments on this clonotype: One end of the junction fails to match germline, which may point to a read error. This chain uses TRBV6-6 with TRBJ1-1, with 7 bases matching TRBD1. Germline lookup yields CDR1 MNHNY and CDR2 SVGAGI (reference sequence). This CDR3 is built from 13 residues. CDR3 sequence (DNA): TGTGCTGGAGCACGGGGACAGAACACTGGAGCTTTCTTT. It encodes CAGARGQNTGAFF.

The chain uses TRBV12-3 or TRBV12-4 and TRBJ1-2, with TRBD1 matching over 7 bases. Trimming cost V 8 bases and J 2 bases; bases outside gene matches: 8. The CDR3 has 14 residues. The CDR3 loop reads CASVEGTANYGYTF. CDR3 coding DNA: TGTGCCAGCGTGGAGGGGACAGCAAACTATGGCTACACCTTC.

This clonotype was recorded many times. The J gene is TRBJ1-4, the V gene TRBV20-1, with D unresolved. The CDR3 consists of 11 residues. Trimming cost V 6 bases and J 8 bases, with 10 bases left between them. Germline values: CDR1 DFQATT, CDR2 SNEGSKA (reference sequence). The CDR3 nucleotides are TGCAGTGCCAAAGCGCGCGAAAAACTGTTTTTT. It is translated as CSAKAREKLFF.

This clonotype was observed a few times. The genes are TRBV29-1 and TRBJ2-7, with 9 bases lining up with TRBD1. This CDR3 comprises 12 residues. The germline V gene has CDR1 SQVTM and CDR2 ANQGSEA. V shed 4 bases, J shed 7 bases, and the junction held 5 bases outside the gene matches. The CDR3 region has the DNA TGCAGCGTTGCACAGGGGGCGCGAGAGCAGTACTTC. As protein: CSVAQGAREQYF.

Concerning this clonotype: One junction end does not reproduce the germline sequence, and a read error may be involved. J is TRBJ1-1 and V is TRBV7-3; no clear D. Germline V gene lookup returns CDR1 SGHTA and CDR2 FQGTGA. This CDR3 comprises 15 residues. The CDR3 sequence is CARSLSGSKNTEAFF. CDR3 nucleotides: TGTGCCCGCAGCTTAAGTGGCAGCAAGAACACTGAAGCTTTCTTT.

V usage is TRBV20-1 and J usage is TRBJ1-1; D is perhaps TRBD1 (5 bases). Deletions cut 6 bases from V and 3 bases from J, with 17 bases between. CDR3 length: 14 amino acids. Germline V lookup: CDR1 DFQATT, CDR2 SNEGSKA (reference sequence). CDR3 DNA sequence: TGCAGTGCAACGGACACCGCGGCGGACACTGAAGCTTTCTTT. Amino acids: CSATDTAADTEAFF.

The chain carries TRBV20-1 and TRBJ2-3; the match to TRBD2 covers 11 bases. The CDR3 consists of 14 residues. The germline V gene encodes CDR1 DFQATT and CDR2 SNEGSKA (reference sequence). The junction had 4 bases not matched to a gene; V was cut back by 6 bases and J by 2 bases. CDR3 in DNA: TGCAGTGCCCCTAGCGGGGGGCACACAGATACGCAGTATTTT. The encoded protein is CSAPSGGHTDTQYF.

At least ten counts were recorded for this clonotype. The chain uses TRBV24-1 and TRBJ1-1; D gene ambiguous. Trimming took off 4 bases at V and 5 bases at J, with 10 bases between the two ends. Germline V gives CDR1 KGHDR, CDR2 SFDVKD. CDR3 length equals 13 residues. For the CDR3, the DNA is TGTGCCACCAGTGAACGTAGTTCTACTGAAGCTTTCTTT. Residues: CATSERSSTEAFF.

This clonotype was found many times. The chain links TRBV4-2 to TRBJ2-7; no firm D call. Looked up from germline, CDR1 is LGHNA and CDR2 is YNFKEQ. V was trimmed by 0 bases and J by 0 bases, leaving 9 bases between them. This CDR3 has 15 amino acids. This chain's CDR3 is CASSQEADDSYEQYF. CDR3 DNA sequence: TGTGCCAGCAGCCAAGAGGCGGACGACTCCTACGAGCAGTACTTC.

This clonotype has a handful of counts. CDR3 nucleotides: TGTGCCAGCAGCTCCCAAAGCGGGGCAGAAGAGACCCAGTACTTC. Its protein product is CASSSQSGAEETQYF. V usage is TRBV7-9 and J usage is TRBJ2-5, with 7 bases matching TRBD2. V was pared by 4 bases and J by 3 bases, with 8 bases of the junction left unmatched. The CDR3 extends over 15 amino acids. Germline CDR1 and CDR2: SEHNR and FQNEAQ (reference sequence).

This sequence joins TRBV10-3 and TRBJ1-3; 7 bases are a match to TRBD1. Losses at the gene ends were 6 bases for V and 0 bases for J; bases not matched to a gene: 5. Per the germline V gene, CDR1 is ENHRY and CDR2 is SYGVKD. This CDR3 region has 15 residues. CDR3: CAIRETGHSGNTIYF. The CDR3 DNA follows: TGTGCCATCAGGGAGACAGGGCACTCTGGAAACACCATATATTTT.

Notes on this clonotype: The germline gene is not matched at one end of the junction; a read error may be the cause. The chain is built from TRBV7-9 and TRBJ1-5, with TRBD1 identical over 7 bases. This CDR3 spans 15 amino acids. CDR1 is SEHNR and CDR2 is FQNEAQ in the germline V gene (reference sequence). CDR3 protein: CVSSPAGTENQPQHF. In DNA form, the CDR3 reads TGTGTCAGCAGCCCAGCCGGGACAGAAAATCAGCCCCAGCATTTT.

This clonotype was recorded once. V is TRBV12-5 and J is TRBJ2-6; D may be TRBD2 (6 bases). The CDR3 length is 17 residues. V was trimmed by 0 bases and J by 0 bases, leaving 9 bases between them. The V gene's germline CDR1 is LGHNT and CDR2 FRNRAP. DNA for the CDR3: TGTGCTAGTGGTTTGGTAATTAGCGGCTCTGGGGCCAACGTCCTGACTTTC. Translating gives CASGLVISGSGANVLTF.

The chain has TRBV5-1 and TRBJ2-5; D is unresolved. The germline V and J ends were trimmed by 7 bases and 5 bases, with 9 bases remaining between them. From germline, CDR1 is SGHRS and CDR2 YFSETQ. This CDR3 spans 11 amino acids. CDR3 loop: CASPGGETQYF. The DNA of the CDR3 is TGCGCCAGCCCTGGCGGTGAGACCCAGTACTTC.

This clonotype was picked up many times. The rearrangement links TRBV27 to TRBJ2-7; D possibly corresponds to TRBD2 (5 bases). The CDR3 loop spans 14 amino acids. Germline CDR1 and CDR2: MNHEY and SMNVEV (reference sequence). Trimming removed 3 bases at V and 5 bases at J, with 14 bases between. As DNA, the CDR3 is TGTGCCAGCAGTTTCCGGGATAGCTTTAACGAGCAGTACTTC. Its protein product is CASSFRDSFNEQYF.

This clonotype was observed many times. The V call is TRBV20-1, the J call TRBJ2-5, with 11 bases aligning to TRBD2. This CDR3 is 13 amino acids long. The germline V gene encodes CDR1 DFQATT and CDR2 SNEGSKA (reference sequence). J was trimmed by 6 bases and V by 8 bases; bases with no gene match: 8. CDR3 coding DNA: TGCAGTACACTTAGCGGGGGGGCGCAGACCCAGTACTTC. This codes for CSTLSGGAQTQYF.

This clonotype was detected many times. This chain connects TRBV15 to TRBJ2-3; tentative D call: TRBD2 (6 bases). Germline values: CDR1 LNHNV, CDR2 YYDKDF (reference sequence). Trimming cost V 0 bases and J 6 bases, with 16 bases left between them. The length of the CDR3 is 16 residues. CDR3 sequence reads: CATSRDRDSMVDTQYF. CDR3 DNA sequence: TGTGCCACCAGCAGAGATCGGGACTCCATGGTGGATACGCAGTATTTT.

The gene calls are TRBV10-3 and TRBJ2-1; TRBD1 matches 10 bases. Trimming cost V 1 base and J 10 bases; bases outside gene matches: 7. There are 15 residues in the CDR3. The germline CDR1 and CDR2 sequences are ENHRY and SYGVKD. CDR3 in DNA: TGTGCCATCAGTGAGTACGGGACAGGGGCTTACGAGCAGTTCTTC. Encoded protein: CAISEYGTGAYEQFF.

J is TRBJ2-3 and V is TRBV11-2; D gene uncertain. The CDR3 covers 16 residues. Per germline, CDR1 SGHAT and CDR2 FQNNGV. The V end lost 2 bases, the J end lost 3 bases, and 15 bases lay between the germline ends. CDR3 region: CASSLSIWQPTDTQYF. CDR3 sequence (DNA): TGTGCCAGCAGCTTATCGATCTGGCAGCCAACAGATACGCAGTATTTT.

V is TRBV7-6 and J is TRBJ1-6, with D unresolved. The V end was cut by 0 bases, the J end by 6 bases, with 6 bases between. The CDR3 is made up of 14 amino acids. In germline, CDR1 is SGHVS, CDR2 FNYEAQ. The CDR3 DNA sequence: TGTGCCAGCAGCTTAGCGCAAGTTAATTCACCCCTCCACTTT. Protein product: CASSLAQVNSPLHF.

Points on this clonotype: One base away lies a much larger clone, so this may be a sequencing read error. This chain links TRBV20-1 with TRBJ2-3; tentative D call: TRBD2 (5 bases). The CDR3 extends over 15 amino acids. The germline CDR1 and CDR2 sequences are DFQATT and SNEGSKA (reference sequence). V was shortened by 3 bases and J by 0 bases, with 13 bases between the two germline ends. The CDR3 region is CSARTRGSSTDTQYF. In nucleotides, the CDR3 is TGCAGTGCTAGGACTCGAGGGTCTAGCACAGATACGCAGTATTTT.

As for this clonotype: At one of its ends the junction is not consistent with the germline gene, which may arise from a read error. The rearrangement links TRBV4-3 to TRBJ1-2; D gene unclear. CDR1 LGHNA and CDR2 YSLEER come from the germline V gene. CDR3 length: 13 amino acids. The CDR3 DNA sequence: TGCACCAGCAGCCAAGATAGGGAGTATGGCTACACCTTC. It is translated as CTSSQDREYGYTF.

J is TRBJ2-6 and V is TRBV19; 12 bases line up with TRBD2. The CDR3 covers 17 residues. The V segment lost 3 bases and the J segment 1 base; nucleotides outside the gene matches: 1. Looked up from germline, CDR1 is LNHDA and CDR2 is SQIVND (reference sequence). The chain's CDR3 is CASSIGTSGSGANVLTF. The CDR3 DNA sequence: TGTGCCAGTAGTATCGGGACTAGCGGGTCTGGGGCCAACGTCCTGACTTTC. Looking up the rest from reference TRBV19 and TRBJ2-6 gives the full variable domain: DGGITQSPKYLFRKEGQNVTLSCEQNLNHDAMYWYRQDPGQGLRLIYYSQIVNDFQKGDIAEGYSVSREKKESFPLTVTSAQKNPTAFYLCASSIGTSGSGANVLTFGAGSRLTVL.

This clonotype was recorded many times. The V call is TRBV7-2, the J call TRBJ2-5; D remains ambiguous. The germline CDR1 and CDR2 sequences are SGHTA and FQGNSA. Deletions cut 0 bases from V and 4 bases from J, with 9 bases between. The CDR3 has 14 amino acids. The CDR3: CASSLAGASETQYF. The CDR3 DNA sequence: TGTGCCAGCAGCTTAGCAGGTGCATCAGAGACCCAGTACTTC.

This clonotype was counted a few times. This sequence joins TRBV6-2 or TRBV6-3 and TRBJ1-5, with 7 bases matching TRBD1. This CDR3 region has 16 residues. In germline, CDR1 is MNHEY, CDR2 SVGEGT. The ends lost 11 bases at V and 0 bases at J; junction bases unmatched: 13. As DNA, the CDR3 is TGTGCCTCCCGACGTGGACAGGCCGTTAGCAATCAGCCCCAGCATTTT. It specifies CASRRGQAVSNQPQHF.

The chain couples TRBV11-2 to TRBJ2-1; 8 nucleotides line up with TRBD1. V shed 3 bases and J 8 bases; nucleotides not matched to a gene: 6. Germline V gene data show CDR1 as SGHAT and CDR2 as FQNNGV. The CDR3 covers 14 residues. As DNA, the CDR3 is TGTGCCAGCAGCTTGTACAGGGGGGACGATGAGCAGTTCTTC. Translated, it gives CASSLYRGDDEQFF.

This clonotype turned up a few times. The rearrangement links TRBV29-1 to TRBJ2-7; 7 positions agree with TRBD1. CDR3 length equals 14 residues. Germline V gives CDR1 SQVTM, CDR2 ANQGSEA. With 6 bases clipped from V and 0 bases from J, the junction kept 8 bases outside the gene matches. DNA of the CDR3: TGCAGCGTCGGGGTCTCAGGGGGCTCCTACGAGCAGTACTTC. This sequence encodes CSVGVSGGSYEQYF.

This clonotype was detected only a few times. The CDR3, as DNA: TGTGCCAGCAGTTCTCCCGGGGACGGAGGTTACGAGCAGTACTTC. Amino acids: CASSSPGDGGYEQYF. J is TRBJ2-7 and V is TRBV28; D may correspond to TRBD1 or TRBD2 (5 bases each). CDR3 length equals 15 residues. Trimming removed 4 bases at V and 4 bases at J, with 17 bases between. Germline lookup yields CDR1 MDHEN and CDR2 SYDVKM.

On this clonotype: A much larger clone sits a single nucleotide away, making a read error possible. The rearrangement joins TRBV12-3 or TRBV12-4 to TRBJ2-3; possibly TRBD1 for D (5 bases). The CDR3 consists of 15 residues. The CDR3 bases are TGTGCCAGCAGTTTTCGAGGTTCGAGCACAGGTACGCAGTATTTT. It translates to CASSFRGSSTGTQYF.

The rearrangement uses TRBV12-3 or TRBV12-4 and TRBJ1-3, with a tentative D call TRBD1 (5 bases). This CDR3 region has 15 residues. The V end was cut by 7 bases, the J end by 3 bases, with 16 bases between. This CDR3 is CASIPEGTGGNTIYF. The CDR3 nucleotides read TGTGCCAGCATCCCTGAGGGGACTGGTGGAAACACCATATATTTT.

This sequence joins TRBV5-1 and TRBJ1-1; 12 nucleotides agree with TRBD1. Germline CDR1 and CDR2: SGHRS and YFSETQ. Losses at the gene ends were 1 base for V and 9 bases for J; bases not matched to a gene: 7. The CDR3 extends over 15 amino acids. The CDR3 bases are TGCGCCAGCAGCTTGTGGGGACAGGGGGCCTTTAAAGCTTTCTTT. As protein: CASSLWGQGAFKAFF. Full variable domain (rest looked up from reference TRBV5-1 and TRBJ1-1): KAGVTQTPRYLIKTRGQQVTLSCSPISGHRSVSWYQQTPGQGLQFLFEYFSETQRNKGNFPGRFSGRQFSNSRSEMNVSTLELGDSALYLCASSLWGQGAFKAFFGQGTRLTVV.